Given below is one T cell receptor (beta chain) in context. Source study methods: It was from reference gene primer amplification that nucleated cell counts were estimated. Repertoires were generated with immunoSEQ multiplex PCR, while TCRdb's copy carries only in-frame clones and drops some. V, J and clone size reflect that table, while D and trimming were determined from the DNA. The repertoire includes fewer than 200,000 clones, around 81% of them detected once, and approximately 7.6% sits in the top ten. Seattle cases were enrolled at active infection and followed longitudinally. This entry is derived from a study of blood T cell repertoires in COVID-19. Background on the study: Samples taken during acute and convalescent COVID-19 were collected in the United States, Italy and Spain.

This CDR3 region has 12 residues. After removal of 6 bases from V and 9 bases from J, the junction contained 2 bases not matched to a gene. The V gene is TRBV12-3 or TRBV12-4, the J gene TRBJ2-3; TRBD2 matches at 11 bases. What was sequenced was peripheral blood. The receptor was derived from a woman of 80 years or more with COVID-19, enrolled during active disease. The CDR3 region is CASRSSGGTQYF. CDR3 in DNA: TGTGCCAGCAGATCTAGCGGGGGGACGCAGTATTTT.